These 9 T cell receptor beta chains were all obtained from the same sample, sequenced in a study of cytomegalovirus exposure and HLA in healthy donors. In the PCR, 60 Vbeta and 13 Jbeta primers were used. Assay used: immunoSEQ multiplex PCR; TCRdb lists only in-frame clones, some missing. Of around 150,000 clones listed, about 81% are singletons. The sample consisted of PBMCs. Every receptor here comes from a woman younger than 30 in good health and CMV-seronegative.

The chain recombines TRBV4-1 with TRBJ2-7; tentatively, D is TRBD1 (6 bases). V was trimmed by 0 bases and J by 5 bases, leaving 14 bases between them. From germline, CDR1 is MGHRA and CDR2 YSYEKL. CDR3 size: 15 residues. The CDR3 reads CASSQEHRVSDEQYF. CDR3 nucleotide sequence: TGCGCCAGCAGCCAAGAACACAGGGTTTCGGACGAGCAGTACTTC.

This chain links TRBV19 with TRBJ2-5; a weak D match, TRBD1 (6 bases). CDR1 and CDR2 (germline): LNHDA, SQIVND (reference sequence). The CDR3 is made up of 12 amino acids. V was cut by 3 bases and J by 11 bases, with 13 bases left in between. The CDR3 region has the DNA TGTGCCAGTAGTATTGGGGGCGAAGAGCAGTACTTC. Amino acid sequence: CASSIGGEEQYF.

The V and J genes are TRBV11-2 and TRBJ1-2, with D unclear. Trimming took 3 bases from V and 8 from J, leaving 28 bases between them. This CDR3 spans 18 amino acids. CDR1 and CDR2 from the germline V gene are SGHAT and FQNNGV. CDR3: CASSLVKRARTKDFGYTF. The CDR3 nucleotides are TGTGCCAGCAGCTTGGTGAAGCGGGCTAGGACGAAGGATTTCGGCTACACCTTC.

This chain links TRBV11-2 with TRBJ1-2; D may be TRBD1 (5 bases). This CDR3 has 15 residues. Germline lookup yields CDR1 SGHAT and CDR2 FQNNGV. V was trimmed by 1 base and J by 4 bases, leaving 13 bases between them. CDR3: CASSLGGNGIYGYTF. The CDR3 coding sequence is TGTGCCAGCAGCTTAGGGGGCAACGGTATCTATGGCTACACCTTC.

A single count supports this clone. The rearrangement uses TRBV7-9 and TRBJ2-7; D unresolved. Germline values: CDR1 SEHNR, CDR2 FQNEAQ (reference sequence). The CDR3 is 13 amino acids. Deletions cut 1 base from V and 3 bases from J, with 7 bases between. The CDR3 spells CASSLDPNYEQYF. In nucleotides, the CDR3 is TGTGCCAGCAGCTTAGACCCTAACTACGAGCAGTACTTC.

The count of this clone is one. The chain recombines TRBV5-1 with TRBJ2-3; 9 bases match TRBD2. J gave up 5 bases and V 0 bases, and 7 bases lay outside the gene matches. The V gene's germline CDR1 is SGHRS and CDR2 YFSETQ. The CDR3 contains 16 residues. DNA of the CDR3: TGCGCCAGCAGCTTGGCCTTAGCGGGAGCAGAAGATACGCAGTATTTT. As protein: CASSLALAGAEDTQYF.

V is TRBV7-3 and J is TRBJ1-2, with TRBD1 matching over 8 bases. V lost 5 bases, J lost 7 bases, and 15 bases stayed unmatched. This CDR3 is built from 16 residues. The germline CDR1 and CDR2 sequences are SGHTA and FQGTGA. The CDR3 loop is CASSPGSGGAGSGYTF. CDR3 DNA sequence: TGTGCCAGCAGCCCGGGCTCAGGGGGCGCAGGAAGTGGCTACACCTTC.

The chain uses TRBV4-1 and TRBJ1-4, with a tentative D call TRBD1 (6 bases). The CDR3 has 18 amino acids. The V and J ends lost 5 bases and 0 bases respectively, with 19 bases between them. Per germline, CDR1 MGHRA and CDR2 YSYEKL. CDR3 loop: CASSYRPTGLPTNEKLFF. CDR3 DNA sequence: TGCGCCAGCAGCTACCGCCCGACAGGACTCCCAACTAATGAAAAACTGTTTTTT.

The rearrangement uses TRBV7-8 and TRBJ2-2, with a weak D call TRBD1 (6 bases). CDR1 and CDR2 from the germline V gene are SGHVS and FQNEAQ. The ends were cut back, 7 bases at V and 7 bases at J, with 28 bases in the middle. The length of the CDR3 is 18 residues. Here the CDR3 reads CASTISRLGGRGIGELFF. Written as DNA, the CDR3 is TGTGCCAGCACCATATCTCGCTTAGGGGGAAGAGGGATCGGGGAGCTGTTTTTT.